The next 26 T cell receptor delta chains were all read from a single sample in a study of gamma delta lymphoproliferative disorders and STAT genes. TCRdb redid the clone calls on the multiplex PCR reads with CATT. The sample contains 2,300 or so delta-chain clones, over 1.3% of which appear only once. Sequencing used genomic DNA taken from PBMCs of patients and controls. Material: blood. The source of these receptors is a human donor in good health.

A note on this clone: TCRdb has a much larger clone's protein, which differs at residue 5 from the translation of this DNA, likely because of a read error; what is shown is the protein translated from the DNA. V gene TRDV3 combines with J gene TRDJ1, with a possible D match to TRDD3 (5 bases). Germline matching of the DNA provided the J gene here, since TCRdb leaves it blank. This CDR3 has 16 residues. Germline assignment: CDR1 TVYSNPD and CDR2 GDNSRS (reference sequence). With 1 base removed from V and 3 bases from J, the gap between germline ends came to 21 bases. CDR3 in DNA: TGTGCCTTTACGAAGGCGGGCGATACATTGCCCGATAAACTCATCTTT. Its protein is CAFTKAGDTLPDKLIF.

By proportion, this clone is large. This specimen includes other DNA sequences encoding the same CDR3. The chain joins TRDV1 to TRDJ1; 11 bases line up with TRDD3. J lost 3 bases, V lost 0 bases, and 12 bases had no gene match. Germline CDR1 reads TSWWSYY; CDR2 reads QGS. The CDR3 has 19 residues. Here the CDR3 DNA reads TGTGCTCTTGGGGAACTGAGCAACTGGGGGATAAGAACGTCCGATAAACTCATCTTT. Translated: CALGELSNWGIRTSDKLIF.

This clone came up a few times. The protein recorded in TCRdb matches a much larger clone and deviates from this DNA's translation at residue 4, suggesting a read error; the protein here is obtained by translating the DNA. CDR3 in amino acids: CAFSKGLGDMADKLIF. CDR3 in DNA: TGTGCCTTCTCCAAAGGACTGGGGGATATGGCCGATAAACTCATCTTT. The rearrangement links TRDV3 to TRDJ1; 11 positions agree with TRDD3. The CDR3 is made up of 16 amino acids. The trim removed 3 bases at V and 3 bases at J, leaving 12 bases unmatched. CDR1 is TVYSNPD, CDR2 GDNSRS, per germline (reference sequence).

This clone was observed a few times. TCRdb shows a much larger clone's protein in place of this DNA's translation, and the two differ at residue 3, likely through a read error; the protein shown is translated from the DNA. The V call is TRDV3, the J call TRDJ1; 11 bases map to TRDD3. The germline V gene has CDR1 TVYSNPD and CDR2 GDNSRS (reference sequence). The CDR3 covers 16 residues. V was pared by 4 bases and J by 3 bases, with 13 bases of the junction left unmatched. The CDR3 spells CASPKGLGDMADKLIF. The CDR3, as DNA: TGTGCCTCCCCCAAAGGACTGGGGGATATGGCCGATAAACTCATCTTT.

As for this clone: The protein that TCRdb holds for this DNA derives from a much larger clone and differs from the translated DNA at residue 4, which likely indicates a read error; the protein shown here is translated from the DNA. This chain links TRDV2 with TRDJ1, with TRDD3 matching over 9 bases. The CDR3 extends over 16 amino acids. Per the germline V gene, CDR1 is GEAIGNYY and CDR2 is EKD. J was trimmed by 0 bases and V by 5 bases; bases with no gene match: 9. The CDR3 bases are TGTGCCTGTGGCTCCTTACTGGGGGAATACACCGATAAACTCATCTTT. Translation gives CACGSLLGEYTDKLIF.

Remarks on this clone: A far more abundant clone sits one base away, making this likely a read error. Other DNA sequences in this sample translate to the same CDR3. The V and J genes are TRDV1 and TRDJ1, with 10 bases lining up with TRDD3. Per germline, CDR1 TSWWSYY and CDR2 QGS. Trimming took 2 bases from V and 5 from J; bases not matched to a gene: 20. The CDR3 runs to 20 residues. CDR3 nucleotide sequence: TGTGCTCTTGGGGAAGGGGACCTACTCCCCTGGGGGATAGTATCTGATAAACTCATCTTT. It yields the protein CALGEGDLLPWGIVSDKLIF.

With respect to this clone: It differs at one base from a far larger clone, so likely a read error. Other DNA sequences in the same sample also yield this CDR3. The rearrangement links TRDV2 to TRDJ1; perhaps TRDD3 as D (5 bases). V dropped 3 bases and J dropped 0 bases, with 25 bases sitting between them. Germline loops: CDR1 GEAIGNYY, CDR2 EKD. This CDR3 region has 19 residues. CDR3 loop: CACDGIVHPEGEYTDKLIF. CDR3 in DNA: TGTGCCTGTGACGGGATCGTCCATCCCGAGGGAGAGTACACCGATAAACTCATCTTT.

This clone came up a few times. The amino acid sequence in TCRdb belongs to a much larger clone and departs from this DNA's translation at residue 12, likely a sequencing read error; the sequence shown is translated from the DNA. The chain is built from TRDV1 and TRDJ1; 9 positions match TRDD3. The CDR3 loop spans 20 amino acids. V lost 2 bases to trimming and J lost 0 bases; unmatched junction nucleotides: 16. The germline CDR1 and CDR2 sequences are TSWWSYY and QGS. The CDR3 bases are TGTGCTCTTGGGGAAAGGGGCTACTGGGGGACAACTCCGTACACCGATAAACTCATCTTT. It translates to CALGERGYWGTTPYTDKLIF.

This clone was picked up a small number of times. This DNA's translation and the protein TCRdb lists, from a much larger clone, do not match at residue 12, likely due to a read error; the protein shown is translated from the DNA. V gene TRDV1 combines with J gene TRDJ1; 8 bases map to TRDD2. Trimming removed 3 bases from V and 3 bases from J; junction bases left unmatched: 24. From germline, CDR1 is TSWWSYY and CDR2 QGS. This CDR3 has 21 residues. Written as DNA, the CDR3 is TGTGCTCTTGGGGAGGCCTTCCTAATTTTAATGAGGGATTTCCTACCCGATAAACTCATCTTT. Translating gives CALGEAFLILMRDFLPDKLIF.

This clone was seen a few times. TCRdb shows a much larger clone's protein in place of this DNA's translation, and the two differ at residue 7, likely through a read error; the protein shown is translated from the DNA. The CDR3 region has the DNA TGTGCTCTTGGGGAATGGGACGTCGGACGTGGGGGACCGTACACCGATAAACTCATCTTT. It specifies CALGEWDVGRGGPYTDKLIF. J is TRDJ1 and V is TRDV1, with TRDD3 matching over 7 bases. V lost 2 bases and J lost 0; bases outside the gene matches: 18. The CDR3 consists of 20 residues. Germline V lookup: CDR1 TSWWSYY, CDR2 QGS.

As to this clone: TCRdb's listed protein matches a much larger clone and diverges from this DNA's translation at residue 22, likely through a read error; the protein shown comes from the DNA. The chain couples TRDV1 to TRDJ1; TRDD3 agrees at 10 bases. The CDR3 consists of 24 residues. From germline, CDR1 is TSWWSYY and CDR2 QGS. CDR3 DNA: TGTGCTCTTGGGGACCAACTTTCCTACACGAGGGGCTGGGGGATATTCGGGTACACCGATAAATTCATCTTT. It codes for CALGDQLSYTRGWGIFGYTDKFIF.

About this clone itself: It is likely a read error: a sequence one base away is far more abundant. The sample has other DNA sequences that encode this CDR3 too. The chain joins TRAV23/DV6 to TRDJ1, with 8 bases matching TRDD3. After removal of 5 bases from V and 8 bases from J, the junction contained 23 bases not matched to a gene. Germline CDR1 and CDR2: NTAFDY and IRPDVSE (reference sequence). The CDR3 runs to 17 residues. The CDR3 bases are TGTGCAGCGAGCATGAGCGAGCTGGGGGAATCGGTGGGGAAACTCATCTTT. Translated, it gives CAASMSELGESVGKLIF.

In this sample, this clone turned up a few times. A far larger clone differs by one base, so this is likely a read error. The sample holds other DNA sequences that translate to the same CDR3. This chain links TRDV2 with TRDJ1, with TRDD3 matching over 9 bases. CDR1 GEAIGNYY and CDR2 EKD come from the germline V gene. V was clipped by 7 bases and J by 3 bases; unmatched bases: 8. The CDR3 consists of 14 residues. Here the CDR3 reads CACDPLGDSDKLIF. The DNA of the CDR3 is TGTGCCTGCGACCCCCTGGGGGATTCCGATAAACTCATCTTT.

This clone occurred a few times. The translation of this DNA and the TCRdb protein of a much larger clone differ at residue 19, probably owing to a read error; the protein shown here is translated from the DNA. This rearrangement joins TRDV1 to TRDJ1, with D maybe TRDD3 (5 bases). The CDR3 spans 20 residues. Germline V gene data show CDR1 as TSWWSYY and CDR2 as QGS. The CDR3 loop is CALGEPPFPPRGMYTDKLTF. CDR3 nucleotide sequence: TGTGCTCTTGGGGAACCTCCTTTTCCCCCGCGGGGAATGTACACCGATAAACTCACCTTT.

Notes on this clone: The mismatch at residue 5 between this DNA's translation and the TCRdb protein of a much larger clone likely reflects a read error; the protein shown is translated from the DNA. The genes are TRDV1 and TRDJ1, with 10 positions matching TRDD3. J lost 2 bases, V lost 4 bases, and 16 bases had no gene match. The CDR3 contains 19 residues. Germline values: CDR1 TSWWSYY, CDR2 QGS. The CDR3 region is CALGGRGGYAEGDTDKLIF. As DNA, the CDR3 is TGTGCTCTTGGGGGTAGGGGGGGATACGCCGAGGGTGATACCGATAAACTCATCTTT.

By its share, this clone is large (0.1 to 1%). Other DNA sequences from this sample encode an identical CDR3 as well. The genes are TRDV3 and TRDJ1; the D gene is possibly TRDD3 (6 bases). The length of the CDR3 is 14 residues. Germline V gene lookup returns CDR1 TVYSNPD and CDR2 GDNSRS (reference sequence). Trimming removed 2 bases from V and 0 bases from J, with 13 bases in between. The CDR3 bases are TGTGCCTTTTACGGGGGACCGTACACCGATAAACTCATCTTT. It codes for CAFYGGPYTDKLIF.

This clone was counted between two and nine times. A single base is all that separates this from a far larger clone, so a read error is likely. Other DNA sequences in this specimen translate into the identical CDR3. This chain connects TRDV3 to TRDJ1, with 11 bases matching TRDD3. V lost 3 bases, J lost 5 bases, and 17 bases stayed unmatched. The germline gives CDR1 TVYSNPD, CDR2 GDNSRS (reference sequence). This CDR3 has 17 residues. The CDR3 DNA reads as TGTGCCTTCAACCCCTCCTCCGACTGGGGGATAGGTGATAAACTCATCTTT. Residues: CAFNPSSDWGIGDKLIF.

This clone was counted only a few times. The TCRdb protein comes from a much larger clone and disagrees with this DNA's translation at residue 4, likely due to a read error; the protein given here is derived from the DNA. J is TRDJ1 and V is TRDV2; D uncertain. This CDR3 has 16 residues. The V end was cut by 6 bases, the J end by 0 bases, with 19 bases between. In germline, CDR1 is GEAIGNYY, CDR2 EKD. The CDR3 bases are TGTGCCTGTAACTCACTACTTAGGAAGTACACCGATAAACTCATCTTT. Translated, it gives CACNSLLRKYTDKLIF.

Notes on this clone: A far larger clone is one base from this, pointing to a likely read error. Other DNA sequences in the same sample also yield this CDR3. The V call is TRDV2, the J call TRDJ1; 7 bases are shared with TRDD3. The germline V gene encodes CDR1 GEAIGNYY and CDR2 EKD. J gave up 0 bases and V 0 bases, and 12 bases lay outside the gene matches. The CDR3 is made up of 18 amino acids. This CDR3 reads CACDTEFGDKQYTDKLIF. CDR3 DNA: TGTGCCTGTGACACCGAATTTGGGGATAAACAGTACACCGATAAACTCATCTTT.

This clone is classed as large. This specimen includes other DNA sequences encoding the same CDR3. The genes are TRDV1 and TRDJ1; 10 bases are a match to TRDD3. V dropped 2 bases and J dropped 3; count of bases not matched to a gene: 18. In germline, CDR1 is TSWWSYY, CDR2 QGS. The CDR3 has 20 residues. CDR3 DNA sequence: TGTGCTCTTGGGGAAGGGGACCTACTCCCCTGGGGGATAGTATCCGATAAACTCATCTTT. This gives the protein CALGEGDLLPWGIVSDKLIF.

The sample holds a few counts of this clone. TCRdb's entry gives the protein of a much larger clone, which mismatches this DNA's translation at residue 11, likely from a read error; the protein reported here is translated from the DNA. Here the CDR3 DNA reads TGTGCCTGTGAGGGTCTCCAGACACAAACCGATACCGATAAACTCATCTTT. Protein: CACEGLQTQTDTDKLIF. The chain carries TRDV2 and TRDJ1, with D hard to call. Germline lookup yields CDR1 GEAIGNYY and CDR2 EKD. Trimming took off 4 bases at V and 2 bases at J, with 22 bases between the two ends. The CDR3 sequence is 17 residues long.

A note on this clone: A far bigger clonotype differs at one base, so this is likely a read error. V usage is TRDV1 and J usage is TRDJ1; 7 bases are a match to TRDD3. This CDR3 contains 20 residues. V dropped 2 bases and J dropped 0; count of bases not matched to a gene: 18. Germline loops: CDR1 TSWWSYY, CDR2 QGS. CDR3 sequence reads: CALGEWGVGRGGLYTDKLIF. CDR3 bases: TGTGCTCTTGGGGAATGGGGCGTCGGACGTGGGGGACTGTACACCGATAAACTCATCTTT.

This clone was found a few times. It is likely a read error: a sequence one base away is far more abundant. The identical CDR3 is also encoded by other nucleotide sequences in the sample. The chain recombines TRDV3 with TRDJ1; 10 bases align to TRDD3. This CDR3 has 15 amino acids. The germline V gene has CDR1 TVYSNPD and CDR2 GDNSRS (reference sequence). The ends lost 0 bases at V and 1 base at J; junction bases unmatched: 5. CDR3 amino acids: CAFSQYWGITDKLIF. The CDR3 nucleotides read TGTGCCTTTAGCCAATACTGGGGGATCACCGATAAACTCATCTTT.

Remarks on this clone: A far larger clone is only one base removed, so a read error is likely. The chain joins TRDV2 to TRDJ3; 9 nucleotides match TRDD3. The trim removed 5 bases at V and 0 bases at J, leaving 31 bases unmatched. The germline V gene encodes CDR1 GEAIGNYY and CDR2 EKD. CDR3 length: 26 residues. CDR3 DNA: TGTGCCTGTGGCCCCGCAACCCCTACTGGGGGACTCGGGAGACTGACTAGCTCCTGGGACACCCGACAGATGTTTTTC. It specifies CACGPATPTGGLGRLTSSWDTRQMFF.

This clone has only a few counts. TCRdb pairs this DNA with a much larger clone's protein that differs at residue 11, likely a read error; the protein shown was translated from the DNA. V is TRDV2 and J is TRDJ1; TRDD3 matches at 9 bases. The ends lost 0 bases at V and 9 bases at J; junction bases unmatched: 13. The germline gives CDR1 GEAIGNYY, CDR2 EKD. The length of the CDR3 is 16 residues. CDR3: CACDTVVGGIHRELIF. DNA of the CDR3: TGTGCCTGTGACACCGTGGTTGGGGGGATACACAGGGAACTCATCTTT.

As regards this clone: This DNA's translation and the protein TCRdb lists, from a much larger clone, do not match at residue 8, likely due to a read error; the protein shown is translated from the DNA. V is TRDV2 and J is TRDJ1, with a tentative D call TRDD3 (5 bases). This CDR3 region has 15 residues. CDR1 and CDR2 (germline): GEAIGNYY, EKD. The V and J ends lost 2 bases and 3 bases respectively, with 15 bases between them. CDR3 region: CACDSVGNNPDKLIF. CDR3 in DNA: TGTGCCTGTGACAGCGTGGGGAATAACCCCGATAAACTCATCTTT.